The 29 T cell receptor beta chains reported below all come from one sample, sequenced in a study of radiotherapy plus CTLA-4 blockade in lung cancer. Clones were sequenced by immunoSEQ multiplex PCR, and TCRdb holds only the in-frame ones, with some missing. The sample holds fewer than 90,000 clones, 83% seen once. The sample consisted of peripheral blood, taken from a patient treated with radiotherapy plus ipilimumab. The source is a human donor with non-small cell lung cancer who had stable disease on radiotherapy plus ipilimumab.

Points on this clone: The junction shows a germline mismatch at one end, possibly a read error. Other DNA sequences in this sample translate to the same CDR3. J is TRBJ2-7 and V is TRBV11-2; D uncertain. Germline V gene data show CDR1 as SGHAT and CDR2 as FQNNGV. This CDR3 is built from 12 residues. CDR3 in DNA: TGTGCCAGTGCAACGAGCTCCTACGAGCAGTACTTT. Its protein product is CASATSSYEQYF.

This chain links TRBV30 with TRBJ1-4, with D tentatively TRBD1 (5 bases). V dropped 4 bases and J dropped 4 bases, with 10 bases sitting between them. In germline, CDR1 is GTSNPN, CDR2 SVGIG (reference sequence). The CDR3 loop spans 13 amino acids. The CDR3 here is CAWTLGRNEKLFF. In nucleotides, the CDR3 is TGTGCCTGGACTTTGGGGCGTAATGAAAAACTGTTTTTT.

The V and J genes are TRBV5-1 and TRBJ2-7; 9 positions match TRBD1. The trim removed 2 bases at V and 2 bases at J, leaving 2 bases unmatched. The germline CDR1 and CDR2 sequences are SGHRS and YFSETQ. This CDR3 region has 14 residues. The CDR3 region is CASSFGQGTYEQYF. The CDR3 DNA reads TGCGCCAGCAGCTTTGGACAGGGGACCTACGAGCAGTACTTC.

This chain links TRBV5-4 with TRBJ1-2; D remains ambiguous. V lost 1 base and J lost 4, with 8 bases in between. CDR3 size: 13 residues. From germline, CDR1 is SGHNT and CDR2 YYREEE (reference sequence). CDR3 protein: CASSLPGSYGYTF. The CDR3 nucleotides are TGTGCCAGCAGCTTGCCGGGTAGCTATGGCTACACCTTC. The whole variable domain, remainder taken from reference TRBV5-4 and TRBJ1-2, is ETGVTQSPTHLIKTRGQQVTLRCSSQSGHNTVSWYQQALGQGPQFIFQYYREEENGRGNFPPRFSGLQFPNYSSELNVNALELDDSALYLCASSLPGSYGYTFGSGTRLTVV.

The CDR3 bases are TGTGCCAGCAGTCAGATGGGAGGTGATGAAGCTTTCTTT. Encoded protein: CASSQMGGDEAFF. The chain links TRBV6-6 to TRBJ1-1; D ambiguous. Germline assignment: CDR1 MNHNY and CDR2 SVGAGI (reference sequence). Trimming left V 5 bases short and J 7 bases short, with 14 bases between. The CDR3 has 13 residues.

The chain uses TRBV28 and TRBJ2-7; D remains unclear. Looked up from germline, CDR1 is MDHEN and CDR2 is SYDVKM. V was trimmed by 10 bases and J by 1 base, leaving 11 bases between them. The CDR3 is 12 residues long. CDR3 sequence: CATYTLSYEQYF. CDR3 nucleotides: TGTGCCACGTACACCTTGTCCTACGAGCAGTACTTC.

The CDR3, as DNA: TGTGCCAGCAGCTTGGTCGCTTTTAGCGGGAGTTCAGATACGCAGTATTTT. It translates to CASSLVAFSGSSDTQYF. The chain carries TRBV5-6 and TRBJ2-3, with 9 positions matching TRBD2. The CDR3 is 17 residues long. The V gene's germline CDR1 is SGHDT and CDR2 YYEEEE. Trimming cost V 0 bases and J 4 bases; bases outside gene matches: 9.

This CDR3 reads CAWTGSYNSPLHF. DNA for the CDR3: TGTGCCTGGACAGGATCTTATAATTCACCCCTCCACTTT. The V and J genes are TRBV30 and TRBJ1-6; D is uncertain. Looked up from germline, CDR1 is GTSNPN and CDR2 is SVGIG (reference sequence). Trimming took off 4 bases at V and 4 bases at J, with 8 bases between the two ends. The CDR3 is 13 amino acids.

This sequence joins TRBV28 and TRBJ2-3; a weak D match, TRBD2 (6 bases). Trimming shortened V by 5 bases and J by 0 bases, and 15 bases separated the two germline ends. CDR3 length: 16 amino acids. The germline CDR1 and CDR2 sequences are MDHEN and SYDVKM. CDR3 nucleotides: TGTGCCAGCAGTCCCATGGGACTGGTGAGCACAGATACGCAGTATTTT. Its translation: CASSPMGLVSTDTQYF.

This chain joins TRBV30 and TRBJ1-5; 9 bases agree with TRBD1. CDR3 length equals 14 residues. Looked up from germline, CDR1 is GTSNPN and CDR2 is SVGIG (reference sequence). The trim removed 2 bases at V and 5 bases at J, leaving 4 bases unmatched. This CDR3 reads CAWSTGGYDQPQHF. The CDR3 nucleotides read TGTGCCTGGAGTACAGGGGGCTACGATCAGCCCCAGCATTTT.

The genes are TRBV19 and TRBJ1-1; unclear D gene. The CDR3 runs 14 residues. Germline V lookup: CDR1 LNHDA, CDR2 SQIVND (reference sequence). The V gene lost 7 bases and the J gene lost 13 bases, with 25 bases spanning the gap. In nucleotides, the CDR3 is TGTGCCAGTAATTCGGTCGGGTTCGGAGGGAGAAATTTCTTT. It translates to CASNSVGFGGRNFF.

The rearrangement joins TRBV25-1 to TRBJ1-5, with D possibly TRBD1 on 5 matching bases. CDR1 and CDR2 from the germline V gene are MGHDK and SYGVNS. The CDR3 is made up of 14 amino acids. V was cut by 4 bases and J by 2 bases, with 9 bases left in between. The CDR3 sequence: CASSVQGRNQPQHF. Written as DNA, the CDR3 is TGTGCCAGCAGTGTGCAGGGACGCAATCAGCCCCAGCATTTT.

The chain recombines TRBV10-1 with TRBJ2-3; possible D gene TRBD2, 5 bases. Germline CDR1 is WNHNN and CDR2 is SYGVQD (reference sequence). There are 14 residues in the CDR3. Deletions cut 4 bases from V and 1 base from J, with 9 bases between. The chain's CDR3 is CASSVLARTDTQYF. The CDR3 DNA reads as TGCGCCAGCAGTGTCCTAGCCCGCACAGATACGCAGTATTTT.

Here the CDR3 DNA reads TGTGCCAGCAGCTTAATTGAGGGGGAAAAACTGTTTTTT. Protein sequence: CASSLIEGEKLFF. The chain joins TRBV7-3 to TRBJ1-4; the D gene is possibly TRBD1 (5 bases). Looked up from germline, CDR1 is SGHTA and CDR2 is FQGTGA. The CDR3 runs 13 residues. The V and J ends lost 1 base and 8 bases respectively, with 8 bases between them.

V gene TRBV29-1 combines with J gene TRBJ1-1; 11 bases are shared with TRBD1. The germline gives CDR1 SQVTM, CDR2 ANQGSEA. V lost 6 bases and J lost 5; bases outside the gene matches: 8. This CDR3 has 14 amino acids. The DNA of the CDR3 is TGCAGCGTGACCGGGACAGGGGGTAGGACTGAAGCTTTCTTT. Translating it yields CSVTGTGGRTEAFF. Filled out from reference TRBV29-1 and TRBJ1-1, the complete variable domain reads SAVISQKPSRDICQRGTSLTIQCQVDSQVTMMFWYRQQPGQSLTLIATANQGSEATYESGFVIDKFPISRPNLTFSTLTVSNMSPEDSSIYLCSVTGTGGRTEAFFGQGTRLTVV.

The chain is built from TRBV7-3 and TRBJ2-2; D is perhaps TRBD1 (6 bases). CDR3 length equals 14 residues. In germline, CDR1 is SGHTA, CDR2 FQGTGA. Trimming took off 5 bases at V and 4 bases at J, with 11 bases between the two ends. In nucleotides, the CDR3 is TGTGCCAGCAGCCCTGGGACATTCACCGGGGAGCTGTTTTTT. Translation gives CASSPGTFTGELFF.

The V gene is TRBV28, the J gene TRBJ2-7, with D hard to call. Looked up from germline, CDR1 is MDHEN and CDR2 is SYDVKM. The CDR3 totals 14 residues. Trimming removed 6 bases at V and 2 bases at J, with 14 bases between. The DNA for the CDR3 is TGTGCCAGCAGCCATAGAGTCACCCCCTACGAGCAGTACTTC. Amino acid sequence: CASSHRVTPYEQYF.

The chain combines TRBV28 with TRBJ1-3; D is perhaps TRBD1 (5 bases). CDR3 length: 16 residues. The V end was cut by 4 bases, the J end by 0 bases, with 13 bases between. The germline gives CDR1 MDHEN, CDR2 SYDVKM. The CDR3 nucleotides are TGTGCCAGCAGTTACCAAACAGGATCCTCTGGAAACACCATATATTTT. The encoded protein is CASSYQTGSSGNTIYF.

The V and J genes are TRBV5-1 and TRBJ2-1; D is unclear. This CDR3 contains 13 residues. CDR1 is SGHRS and CDR2 is YFSETQ in the germline V gene. Trimming removed 0 bases at V and 8 bases at J, with 9 bases between. Written as DNA, the CDR3 is TGCGCCAGCAGCTTGGCTGGGTCCCATGAGCAGTTCTTC. It is translated as CASSLAGSHEQFF. Using reference TRBV5-1 and TRBJ2-1 for the parts outside the CDR3, the full variable domain is KAGVTQTPRYLIKTRGQQVTLSCSPISGHRSVSWYQQTPGQGLQFLFEYFSETQRNKGNFPGRFSGRQFSNSRSEMNVSTLELGDSALYLCASSLAGSHEQFFGPGTRLTVL.

CDR3 sequence reads: CATRRLAGTPRGGELFF. As DNA, the CDR3 is TGTGCCACACGTAGACTAGCGGGGACGCCGCGGGGCGGGGAGCTGTTTTTT. The gene calls are TRBV28 and TRBJ2-2, with 11 bases aligning to TRBD2. The trim removed 10 bases at V and 7 bases at J, leaving 17 bases unmatched. Germline V gene lookup returns CDR1 MDHEN and CDR2 SYDVKM. The CDR3 contains 17 residues.

The chain is built from TRBV11-2 and TRBJ2-1; TRBD2 matches 8 bases. Trimming at V came to 1 base and at J to 7 bases, leaving 6 bases not matched to a gene. Germline CDR1 and CDR2: SGHAT and FQNNGV. The CDR3 totals 15 residues. For the CDR3, the DNA is TGTGCCAGCAGCTTAGTGCGCCTAGCGGGTAATGAGCAGTTCTTC. It specifies CASSLVRLAGNEQFF.

This clone occurred a few times. The chain links TRBV7-3 to TRBJ2-7; D might be TRBD2 (6 bases). The ends were cut back, 4 bases at V and 6 bases at J, with 16 bases in the middle. Germline V gene lookup returns CDR1 SGHTA and CDR2 FQGTGA. The CDR3 contains 14 residues. The CDR3 DNA reads TGTGCCAGCAGCTCGGGCCCCGCAGCGGGCGAGCAGTACTTC. It is translated as CASSSGPAAGEQYF.

In its sample, this clone was seen a few times. CDR3 bases: TGTGCCAGCAGCTTAGGGACAGGGACGCTCGGGGGAGCTTTCTTT. This translates into CASSLGTGTLGGAFF. The rearrangement joins TRBV7-9 to TRBJ1-1, with 8 bases matching TRBD1. V dropped 1 base and J dropped 10; count of bases not matched to a gene: 11. The CDR3 is 15 residues long. Germline assignment: CDR1 SEHNR and CDR2 FQNEAQ (reference sequence).

The DNA of the CDR3 is TGCGCCAGCAGCCAGCGTTTTGGAGGAGGGGGCTACGAGCAGTACTTC. It encodes CASSQRFGGGGYEQYF. The chain couples TRBV4-1 to TRBJ2-7; D is perhaps TRBD1 or TRBD2 (6 bases each). Per the germline V gene, CDR1 is MGHRA and CDR2 is YSYEKL. The CDR3 runs to 16 residues. V dropped 3 bases and J dropped 3 bases, with 18 bases sitting between them.

CDR3 in DNA: TGTGCCAGCAGCCCCGTCCCGAACACTGAAGCTTTCTTT. Residues: CASSPVPNTEAFF. The chain combines TRBV5-4 with TRBJ1-1; D unclear. The CDR3 totals 13 residues. Germline CDR1 is SGHNT and CDR2 is YYREEE (reference sequence). The V end lost 4 bases, the J end lost 1 base, and 8 bases lay between the germline ends.

The chain uses TRBV28 and TRBJ2-2, with 15 bases lining up with TRBD2. CDR1 MDHEN and CDR2 SYDVKM come from the germline V gene. The CDR3 is 15 amino acids. The ends lost 11 bases at V and 6 bases at J; junction bases unmatched: 7. For the CDR3, the DNA is TGTGCCGGGACTAGCGGGGGGTCAGGGGCCGGGGAGCTGTTTTTT. Translation: CAGTSGGSGAGELFF.

Remarks on this clone: This sample also contains other DNA sequences that code for the same CDR3. The chain uses TRBV5-1 and TRBJ1-2; 8 bases map to TRBD1. The CDR3 runs to 15 residues. V lost 4 bases and J lost 2; bases outside the gene matches: 7. CDR1 is SGHRS and CDR2 is YFSETQ in the germline V gene. CDR3 in DNA: TGCGCCAGCAGCCCAAGGACAGGGACGAACTATGGCTACACCTTC. Protein sequence: CASSPRTGTNYGYTF.

This chain links TRBV27 with TRBJ1-4, with TRBD1 as a possible D gene (6 bases). The CDR3 is 14 residues long. Germline V gives CDR1 MNHEY, CDR2 SMNVEV (reference sequence). V was trimmed by 6 bases and J by 4 bases, leaving 12 bases between them. CDR3 DNA sequence: TGTGCCAGCAGAAACCAGGGGTATAATGAAAAACTGTTTTTT. It specifies CASRNQGYNEKLFF.

The rearrangement links TRBV12-5 to TRBJ1-2; D gene unclear. Germline CDR1 is LGHNT and CDR2 is FRNRAP. V was shortened by 1 base and J by 7 bases, with 7 bases between the two germline ends. The length of the CDR3 is 12 residues. The CDR3 is CASGLGVGGYTF. The CDR3 region has the DNA TGTGCTAGTGGTTTGGGGGTCGGTGGCTACACCTTC.